A selection of T cell receptor beta chains follows, all from one sample in a study of T cell responses to AZD1222 COVID-19 vaccine. TCRdb's table, derived via immunoSEQ multiplex PCR, lists solely in-frame clones and lacks some. The sample holds about 110,000 clones; about 87% are singletons and the top ten take 1.5% to 2%. This sample comprised peripheral blood, obtained on day 0 of AZD1222 vaccination. All receptors derive from an adult in good health. The CDR3 runs from the conserved cysteine through the conserved F or W. D genes are given only for firm matches. Size values are once, few and many counts, or a class for expanded clones, and some rows have none.

>-|TRBJ2-1|TRBD2|14|TRBV11-2
CASSLAAGGGEQFF
TGTGCCAGCAGCTTAGCAGCGGGGGGGGGTGAGCAGTTCTTC
>-|TRBJ2-3|-|14|TRBV7-2
CASSLTGPTDTQYF
TGTGCCAGCAGCTTAACAGGACCCACAGATACGCAGTATTTT
>-|TRBJ1-4|-|16|TRBV5-6
CASSLAGGSVNEKLFF
TGTGCCAGCAGCTTGGCCGGTGGCAGCGTTAATGAAAAACTGTTTTTT
>-|TRBJ2-7|-|15|TRBV6-5
CASSYSFRYSYEQYF
TGTGCCAGCAGTTACTCGTTCAGGTACTCCTACGAGCAGTACTTC
>-|TRBJ1-1|-|13|TRBV3-1/TRBV3-2
CASSQGRGGEAFF
TGTGCCAGCAGTCAAGGCCGGGGCGGTGAAGCTTTCTTT
>-|TRBJ2-1|-|11|TRBV11-1
CASSLGTEQFF
TGTGCCAGCAGCTTGGGGACAGAGCAGTTCTTC
>-|TRBJ1-2|-|15|TRBV4-1
CASSQDHGINYGYTF
TGCGCCAGCAGCCAAGACCATGGGATTAACTATGGCTACACCTTC
>-|TRBJ2-1|TRBD2|14|TRBV19
CASRLAGAYNEQFF
TGTGCCAGTAGACTAGCGGGAGCCTACAATGAGCAGTTCTTC
>-|TRBJ1-2|-|16|TRBV4-1
CASSQDLAGQLYGYTF
TGCGCCAGCAGCCAAGATTTGGCAGGACAGCTCTATGGCTACACCTTC
>once|TRBJ2-1|-|16|TRBV7-2
CASSSNRGGSYNEQFF
TGTGCCAGCAGCTCCAACAGGGGGGGTTCCTACAATGAGCAGTTCTTC
>once|TRBJ2-1|-|12|TRBV5-1
CASSLQSNEQFF
TGCGCCAGCAGCCTACAATCCAATGAGCAGTTCTTC
>once|TRBJ1-2|TRBD1|15|TRBV24-1
CATSPRGTANYGYTF
TGTGCCACCTCTCCTAGAGGGACAGCTAACTATGGCTACACCTTC
>-|TRBJ1-1|-|13|TRBV4-1
CASSPGENTEAFF
TGCGCCAGCTCCCCGGGGGAGAACACTGAAGCTTTCTTT
>-|TRBJ1-6|-|18|TRBV6-2/TRBV6-3
CASSSTRLKSSYNSPLHF
TGTGCCAGCAGTTCAACCAGGTTGAAGAGCTCCTATAATTCACCCCTCCACTTT
>-|TRBJ1-1|-|16|TRBV25-1
CASSEVQGRVNTEAFF
TGTGCCAGCAGTGAGGTCCAGGGGAGGGTGAACACTGAAGCTTTCTTT
>-|TRBJ2-1|TRBD2|14|TRBV5-1
CASRQAGTYNEQFF
TGCGCCAGTCGCCAAGCGGGGACGTACAATGAGCAGTTCTTC
>-|TRBJ2-1|-|16|TRBV15
CATSRDLRDYSNEQFF
TGTGCCACCAGCAGAGATCTGCGGGATTACTCCAATGAGCAGTTCTTC
>-|TRBJ1-1|TRBD1|12|TRBV12-3/TRBV12-4
CASSLQGTGAFF
TGTGCCAGCAGTTTGCAAGGGACAGGGGCTTTCTTT
>-|TRBJ1-1|-|13|TRBV13
CASSFTAGTEAFF
TGTGCCAGCAGCTTCACGGCTGGGACTGAAGCTTTCTTT
>-|TRBJ2-1|-|18|TRBV15
CATSRIPLAKQTYNEQFF
TGTGCCACCAGCAGAATACCTCTAGCGAAGCAAACCTACAATGAGCAGTTCTTC
>-|TRBJ1-2|-|14|TRBV19
CASSSAHGGGGYTF
TGTGCCAGTAGTTCGGCTCACGGGGGGGGCGGCTACACCTTC
>-|TRBJ1-4|-|14|TRBV4-1
CASSQVRGHEKLFF
TGCGCCAGCAGCCAAGTCCGGGGGCATGAAAAACTGTTTTTT